The T cell receptor beta chain under discussion was sequenced for a study of OX40 agonist ivuxolimab in advanced cancers. Across the whole study: As their treatment, patients were administered ivuxolimab, an agonistic anti-OX40 (CD134) antibody. General observations from the study: CD4+ and CD8+ blood T cells expanded clonally by week 6 at 0.1 to 3.0 mg/kg. Expanded clones were, on average, more numerous in CD8+ T cells than in CD4+.

Using immunoSEQ multiplex PCR, the repertoire was profiled, and TCRdb retains in-frame clones only, with some absent. Among around 67,000 clones, approximately 90% were seen once, and the ten largest hold approximately 1.3%. Autoimmune disease history or systemic immunosuppression disqualified patients. Note on this clone: No antigen is known for it.

The ends lost 5 bases at V and 7 bases at J; junction bases unmatched: 6. The CDR3 sequence is 14 residues long. The V gene's germline CDR1 is KGHSH and CDR2 LQKENI. The V gene is TRBV18, the J gene TRBJ2-1; TRBD1 matches at 9 bases. The sequence came from an adult with an advanced solid tumor such as melanoma, head and neck, liver or kidney cancer. The sample consisted of CD4+ or CD8+ T cells sorted from blood, taken in a trial of the OX40 agonist ivuxolimab. The chain's CDR3 is CASSIVGQGNEQFF. CDR3 sequence (DNA): TGTGCCAGCTCAATCGTGGGACAGGGAAATGAGCAGTTCTTC.